The 8 T cell receptor beta chains below were found in one sample sequenced in a study of T cells in localized non-small cell lung cancer. The protocol was immunoSEQ multiplex PCR, while the TCRdb copy is restricted to in-frame clones and leaves out a portion. Here the sample spans roughly 61,000 clones, around 81% being singletons. Sequencing was performed on PBMCs, taken before any cancer treatment. The receptor set was obtained from a man aged 40 to 70 with stage II lung adenocarcinoma.

V usage is TRBV18 and J usage is TRBJ2-5; D is possibly TRBD2 (5 bases). Trimming pared 6 bases from V and 1 base from J, leaving 9 bases between. Germline V gene data show CDR1 as KGHSH and CDR2 as LQKENI. The CDR3 has 13 residues. The CDR3 reads CASSPGSQETQYF. The CDR3 DNA follows: TGTGCCAGCTCCCCGGGGAGCCAAGAGACCCAGTACTTC.

This sequence joins TRBV7-9 and TRBJ1-4; D perhaps matches TRBD1 (5 bases). The CDR3 contains 18 residues. V lost 4 bases, J lost 0 bases, and 18 bases lay in between. Germline V gene sequence: CDR1 SEHNR, CDR2 FQNEAQ (reference sequence). CDR3 bases: TGTGCCAGCAGCTCCGGGGGGGAGCTCTATGCAACTAATGAAAAACTGTTTTTT. This translates into CASSSGGELYATNEKLFF.

The V gene is TRBV11-3, the J gene TRBJ1-5, with D unresolved. There are 15 residues in the CDR3. Per germline, CDR1 SGHNT and CDR2 YENEEA. V gave up 5 bases and J gave up 3 bases, with 14 bases separating them. For the CDR3, the DNA is TGTGCCAGCAGCCGCGCCCGGTGGGACAATCAGCCCCAGCATTTT. This gives the protein CASSRARWDNQPQHF.

V usage is TRBV2 and J usage is TRBJ2-7; D is ambiguous. V was shortened by 7 bases and J by 0 bases, with 7 bases between the two germline ends. Germline V lookup: CDR1 SNHLY, CDR2 FYNNEI. CDR3 size: 12 residues. Here the CDR3 reads CASNPSSYEQYF. CDR3 bases: TGTGCCAGCAACCCCAGCTCCTACGAGCAGTACTTC. The full variable domain, its missing parts supplied by reference TRBV2 and TRBJ2-7, is EPEVTQTPSHQVTQMGQEVILRCVPISNHLYFYWYRQILGQKVEFLVSFYNNEISEKSEIFDDQFSVERPDGSNFTLKIRSTKLEDSAMYFCASNPSSYEQYFGPGTRLTVT.

This clone was counted a few times. The chain carries TRBV7-2 and TRBJ2-7; D gene uncertain. The CDR3 length is 13 residues. The germline V gene has CDR1 SGHTA and CDR2 FQGNSA. The ends were cut back, 1 base at V and 4 bases at J, with 8 bases in the middle. The CDR3 coding sequence is TGTGCCAGCAGCTTAGGAGCCCCTTACGAGCAGTACTTC. Residues: CASSLGAPYEQYF.

V usage is TRBV20-1 and J usage is TRBJ1-2, with D maybe TRBD1 (6 bases). Per the germline V gene, CDR1 is DFQATT and CDR2 is SNEGSKA (reference sequence). The CDR3 has 11 amino acids. V was trimmed by 6 bases and J by 7 bases, leaving 12 bases between them. CDR3 in amino acids: CSALGGAGYTF. DNA of the CDR3: TGCAGTGCCTTGGGGGGCGCTGGCTACACCTTC.

The chain combines TRBV6-5 with TRBJ2-3, with D maybe TRBD2 (5 bases). Germline CDR1 reads MNHEY; CDR2 reads SVGAGI. V lost 6 bases and J lost 6, with 19 bases in between. This CDR3 has 15 residues. CDR3 nucleotides: TGTGCCAGCAGCCTCTTACTAGAGACACACGATACGCAGTATTTT. It is translated as CASSLLLETHDTQYF.

This sequence joins TRBV7-2 and TRBJ1-2, with 10 nucleotides matching TRBD1. Per the germline V gene, CDR1 is SGHTA and CDR2 is FQGNSA. V lost 4 bases to trimming and J lost 10 bases; unmatched junction nucleotides: 9. This CDR3 is 14 amino acids long. The CDR3 spells CASSSLDRGRIYTF. The CDR3, as DNA: TGTGCCAGCAGCTCGCTGGACAGGGGGAGGATCTACACCTTC.